This T cell receptor (beta chain) was recorded in a study of T-cell memory formation after mild COVID-19. Per the germline V gene, CDR1 is ENHRY and CDR2 is SYGVKD. There are 14 residues in the CDR3. V lost 5 bases and J lost 5; bases outside the gene matches: 0. General study points: The main location of contracting CD4+ clones was CM and EM, and that of contracting CD8+ clones was EMRA. Clones contracting across day 15 to 85 had a balanced CD4/CD8 profile; later expanding clones leaned CD4+. A subset of responding clones appeared in pre-infection memory, suggesting cross-reactive memory joined.

TCRalpha and TCRbeta libraries used 5'RACE with constant-segment primers and UMIs. TCRdb reanalysed the 5' RACE reads using MiXCR and keeps one entry per CDR3 protein. Among approximately 230,000 distinct CDR3 sequences listed, roughly 15% were seen once. Turning to this clonotype: Antigen unknown.

The TCR sequence derives from a young man who had mild COVID-19 (a few samples of this study predate the infection). Cell type and time point are not known. This chain links TRBV10-3 with TRBJ2-1; 13 nucleotides line up with TRBD2. Material for sequencing was PBMCs or a T cell subset sorted from them (not recorded which). As DNA, the CDR3 is TGTGCCATCAGTACTAGCGGGGGGGACAATGAGCAGTTCTTC. This codes for CAISTSGGDNEQFF.